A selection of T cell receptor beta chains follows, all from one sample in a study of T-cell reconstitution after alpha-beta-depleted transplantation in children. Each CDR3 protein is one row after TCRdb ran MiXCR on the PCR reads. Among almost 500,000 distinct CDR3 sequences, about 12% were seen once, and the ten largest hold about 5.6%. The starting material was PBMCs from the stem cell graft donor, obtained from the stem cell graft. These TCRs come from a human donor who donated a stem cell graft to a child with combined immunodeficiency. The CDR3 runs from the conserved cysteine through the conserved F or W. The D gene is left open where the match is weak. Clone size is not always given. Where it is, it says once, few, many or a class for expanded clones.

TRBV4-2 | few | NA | CASSHGDVYNEQFF
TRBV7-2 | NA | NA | CASSLDLVGRETQYF
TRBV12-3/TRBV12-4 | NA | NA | CASSLELSGAADTQYF
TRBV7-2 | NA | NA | CASSLARTTYNEQFF
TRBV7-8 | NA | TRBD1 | CASSTGANEQYF
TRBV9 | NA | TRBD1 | CASSVATGYNAGELFF
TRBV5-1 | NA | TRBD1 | CASSFRQGNTEAFF
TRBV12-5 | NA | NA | CASGFNSFYNEQFF
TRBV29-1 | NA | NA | CSVVPAPSWQGDTQYF
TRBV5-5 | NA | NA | CASSENPGFGELFF
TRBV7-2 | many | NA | CASSLGLPGGTEAFF
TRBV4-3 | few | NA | CASSQDPERTVAVHYGYTF
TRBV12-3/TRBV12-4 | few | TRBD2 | CASSPLGREGLNTQYF
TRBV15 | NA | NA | CATSVGQNNSPLHF
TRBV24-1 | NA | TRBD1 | CATSDKEDRAYEQYF